The 18 T cell receptor beta chains in this list originate from one sample, sequenced in a study of cytomegalovirus exposure and HLA in healthy donors. The PCR contained 60 Vbeta and 13 Jbeta primers. Clones were read by immunoSEQ multiplex PCR, and TCRdb kept only the in-frame ones, dropping some. The sample carries roughly 170,000 clones, about 86% recorded once. The sample comprised PBMCs. Source of these receptors: a woman aged 25 to 39 in good health and CMV-seronegative.

V and J are TRBV5-1 and TRBJ2-1; 9 nucleotides match TRBD1. CDR1 is SGHRS and CDR2 is YFSETQ in the germline V gene. The CDR3 has 14 residues. Germline trimming cut 4 bases from V and 9 bases from J; bases unmatched to any gene: 8. The DNA of the CDR3 is TGCGCCAGCAGCCTGGGACAGGGTCTTAGTGAGCAGTTCTTC. It is translated as CASSLGQGLSEQFF.

The rearrangement uses TRBV5-4 and TRBJ2-1, with D possibly matching TRBD2 (7 bases). The CDR3 is made up of 16 amino acids. V was pared by 4 bases and J by 4 bases, with 18 bases between. CDR1 SGHNT and CDR2 YYREEE come from the germline V gene (reference sequence). The chain's CDR3 is CASSLTGGGNYNEQFF. The CDR3 region has the DNA TGTGCCAGCAGCCTCACTGGGGGGGGCAATTACAATGAGCAGTTCTTC.

The V and J genes are TRBV7-9 and TRBJ2-5, with 10 bases lining up with TRBD2. V lost 4 bases and J lost 4; bases outside the gene matches: 3. The CDR3 spans 14 residues. Germline V gene lookup returns CDR1 SEHNR and CDR2 FQNEAQ (reference sequence). The CDR3, as DNA: TGTGCCAGCAGCTCGGCTAGCGGGGGAGAGACCCAGTACTTC. It encodes CASSSASGGETQYF.

This clone was seen only once. J is TRBJ2-2 and V is TRBV18, with D uncertain. The CDR3 has 16 amino acids. The germline CDR1 and CDR2 sequences are KGHSH and LQKENI. V lost 3 bases, J lost 7 bases, and 18 bases lay in between. As DNA, the CDR3 is TGTGCCAGCTCACCGGGCAGGTGTTCGCAAGGCGGGGAGCTGTTTTTT. This sequence encodes CASSPGRCSQGGELFF. Based on the CDR3 plus reference TRBV18 and TRBJ2-2, the full variable domain is NAGVMQNPRHLVRRRGQEARLRCSPMKGHSHVYWYRQLPEEGLKFMVYLQKENIIDESGMPKERFSAEFPKEGPSILRIQQVVRGDSAAYFCASSPGRCSQGGELFFGEGSRLTVL.

The chain links TRBV7-9 to TRBJ2-3; the D gene is possibly TRBD2 (6 bases). CDR1 is SEHNR, CDR2 FQNEAQ, per germline (reference sequence). V was shortened by 6 bases and J by 1 base, with 17 bases between the two germline ends. The length of the CDR3 is 16 residues. The CDR3 region is CASSAPVQRGTDTQYF. The CDR3 nucleotides are TGTGCCAGCAGTGCCCCCGTGCAGCGGGGCACAGATACGCAGTATTTT.

The chain recombines TRBV9 with TRBJ2-5, with D tentatively TRBD2 (5 bases). This CDR3 has 18 amino acids. Trimming shortened V by 0 bases and J by 5 bases, and 23 bases separated the two germline ends. The germline gives CDR1 SGDLS, CDR2 YYNGEE. Here the CDR3 DNA reads TGTGCCAGCAGCGTAGGGTCTATCTTGGGCGGAGGTGAGGAGACCCAGTACTTC. It yields the protein CASSVGSILGGGEETQYF.

The CDR3 nucleotides are TGTGCCAGCAGCGCCCAGGGGTTCTCCGATACGCAGTATTTT. The encoded protein is CASSAQGFSDTQYF. This chain connects TRBV6-4 to TRBJ2-3; possible D gene TRBD1, 6 bases. The V end lost 6 bases, the J end lost 6 bases, and 16 bases lay between the germline ends. The germline CDR1 and CDR2 sequences are MRHNA and SNTAGT. The CDR3 sequence is 14 residues long.

The rearrangement joins TRBV4-3 to TRBJ2-4; 7 bases are shared with TRBD1. Unmatched junction bases numbered 8, after V lost 0 bases and J lost 6 bases. Per germline, CDR1 LGHNA and CDR2 YSLEER. The CDR3 is 16 amino acids. The chain's CDR3 is CASSQDADRAVNIQYF. DNA for the CDR3: TGCGCCAGCAGCCAAGACGCCGACAGGGCGGTAAACATTCAGTACTTC.

The genes are TRBV4-1 and TRBJ2-3, with D perhaps matching TRBD1 (6 bases). Trimming stripped 4 bases from V and 1 base from J, with 18 bases between. The CDR3 has 17 amino acids. Germline CDR1 reads MGHRA; CDR2 reads YSYEKL. The CDR3 loop is CASSRGSTGYGTDTQYF. The CDR3 region has the DNA TGCGCCAGCAGCCGCGGATCTACAGGGTACGGCACAGATACGCAGTATTTT.

The genes are TRBV4-3 and TRBJ1-4; D ambiguous. CDR3 size: 13 residues. Trimming cost V 4 bases and J 5 bases, with 8 bases left between them. Germline lookup yields CDR1 LGHNA and CDR2 YSLEER. In DNA form, the CDR3 reads TGCGCCAGCAGCCCCGACATAAATGAAAAACTGTTTTTT. It is translated as CASSPDINEKLFF.

V usage is TRBV5-4 and J usage is TRBJ1-1; D is possibly TRBD1 (6 bases). Trimming cost V 0 bases and J 5 bases, with 11 bases left between them. CDR1 is SGHNT and CDR2 is YYREEE in the germline V gene (reference sequence). This CDR3 spans 14 amino acids. DNA for the CDR3: TGTGCCAGCAGCTTGGGTACAGGGAGAACTGAAGCTTTCTTT. It is translated as CASSLGTGRTEAFF.

V usage is TRBV19 and J usage is TRBJ1-5, with D unclear. CDR1 and CDR2 from the germline V gene are LNHDA and SQIVND (reference sequence). There are 13 residues in the CDR3. V dropped 4 bases and J dropped 4 bases, with 8 bases sitting between them. The CDR3 loop is CASSREENQPQHF. The CDR3 DNA is TGTGCCAGTAGTAGAGAGGAGAATCAGCCCCAGCATTTT.

As concerns this clone: An end of the junction does not agree with germline; a read error may underlie this. The genes are TRBV7-9 and TRBJ2-2; D ambiguous. The CDR3 contains 16 residues. Germline V gene sequence: CDR1 SEHNR, CDR2 FQNEAQ (reference sequence). For the CDR3, the DNA is TGTTCCAGCAGCTTAGTCGGCGGCGCGAACACCGGGGAGCTGTTTTTT. Its translation is CSSSLVGGANTGELFF.

The chain links TRBV7-2 to TRBJ2-7; 9 bases fit TRBD2. The CDR3 spans 15 residues. CDR1 and CDR2 from the germline V gene are SGHTA and FQGNSA. The V and J ends lost 0 bases and 1 base, in that order; junction bases with no gene match: 1. CDR3 sequence: CASSLASGGSYEQYF. DNA for the CDR3: TGTGCCAGCAGCTTAGCTAGCGGGGGTTCCTACGAGCAGTACTTC.

This sequence joins TRBV5-6 and TRBJ2-7, with 13 bases matching TRBD2. V trimming: 3 bases; J trimming: 2 bases; junction bases outside the gene matches: 14. The CDR3 contains 19 residues. The V gene's germline CDR1 is SGHDT and CDR2 YYEEEE. This CDR3 reads CASSSPTGAGLAGAYEQYF. As DNA, the CDR3 is TGTGCCAGCAGCTCCCCAACAGGGGCCGGACTAGCGGGGGCCTACGAGCAGTACTTC.

The genes are TRBV4-3 and TRBJ1-2; D is perhaps TRBD1 (5 bases). From germline, CDR1 is LGHNA and CDR2 YSLEER. This CDR3 has 15 amino acids. V was shortened by 6 bases and J by 0 bases, with 14 bases between the two germline ends. The CDR3 region is CASSPGHSANYGYTF. The CDR3 DNA reads TGCGCCAGCAGTCCCGGACACTCAGCTAACTATGGCTACACCTTC.

Only a few counts were recorded for this clone. The chain combines TRBV4-2 with TRBJ2-7, with 11 positions matching TRBD2. V dropped 4 bases and J dropped 4; count of bases not matched to a gene: 6. This CDR3 is built from 15 residues. From germline, CDR1 is LGHNA and CDR2 YNFKEQ. This CDR3 is CASSLGTSGTYEQYF. DNA for the CDR3: TGTGCCAGCAGCCTAGGGACTAGCGGAACTTACGAGCAGTACTTC.

This sequence joins TRBV7-2 and TRBJ1-1; D gene unclear. The V end lost 7 bases, the J end lost 7 bases, and 16 bases lay between the germline ends. There are 13 residues in the CDR3. CDR1 and CDR2 (germline): SGHTA, FQGNSA. The CDR3 loop reads CASTEAPSGEAFF. The CDR3 nucleotides read TGTGCCAGCACCGAAGCACCGTCCGGTGAAGCTTTCTTT.